This TCR beta chain was captured by sequencing in a study of blood T cell repertoires in COVID-19. Study at large: Acute-phase and convalescent COVID-19 samples originated in the United States, Italy and Spain.

Germline-derived CDR1 and CDR2 are LNHDA and SQIVND (reference sequence). The J segment lost 0 bases and the V segment lost 10 bases, leaving 12 bases of the junction unmatched. This CDR3 is 15 amino acids long. Only one count was recorded for this clone. The authors' processing: Amplifying reference gene primers gave estimates of nucleated cell counts. Sequencing used immunoSEQ multiplex PCR; TCRdb keeps in-frame clones, though not all of them. That table gives V, J and clone size, and the DNA gave D and trimming. The sample shows 200,000 to 250,000 clones, 88% of them seen only once. The origin of this receptor is a woman aged 60-70 years with acute or convalescent COVID-19. The chain has TRBV19 and TRBJ2-7; TRBD1 matches 7 bases. The sample taken for sequencing was peripheral blood. CDR3: CATSTGLVGSYEQYF. The CDR3 DNA reads as TGTGCCACTTCGACAGGGTTGGTTGGCTCCTACGAGCAGTACTTC.